This T cell receptor (beta chain) was captured in a study of tumor-infiltrating lymphocytes in primary liver carcinoma. Overall study context: Samples returned roughly 3.65 to 7.13 million productive TCRbeta reads each. Read depth did not differ significantly between tissue types.

A constant-region primer served to make TCR beta cDNA from approximately 490 ng total RNA. The TCR beta library was amplified through three nested multiplex PCR rounds in a modified ARM-PCR procedure. A C-beta reverse primer and TRBV1-TRBV30 forward primers served in each of the first two PCR rounds, at 10 cycles apiece. TCRdb passed the multiplex PCR reads through MiXCR, listing each CDR3 protein once. The sample carries about 92,000 distinct CDR3 sequences, around 70% recorded once. The sample holds a few counts of this clonotype. It was from approximately 22-30 mg of unsorted bulk tissue that RNA and DNA were co-extracted. The CDR3 loop spans 15 amino acids. With V trimmed by 6 bases and J by 2 bases, 6 bases remained unmatched. From germline, CDR1 is MDHEN and CDR2 SYDVKM.

This rearrangement joins TRBV28 to TRBJ2-3; 9 nucleotides align to TRBD1. The sequence derives from a man between 40 and 49 years old with primary liver carcinoma and hepatitis B virus infection. Material: tumor-adjacent normal liver tissue. CDR3 sequence reads: CASSSGTGHTDTQYF. The CDR3 bases are TGTGCCAGCAGCTCCGGGACAGGGCACACAGATACGCAGTATTTT.